This T cell receptor (beta chain) was sequenced in a study of control samples from healthy donors and cancer patients. Per the germline V gene, CDR1 is LGHDT and CDR2 is YNNKEL (reference sequence). This CDR3 is built from 15 residues. Trimming removed 6 bases at V and 3 bases at J, with 17 bases between. Some clones are missing from TCRdb's copy, which holds only in-frame ones; the method was immunoSEQ multiplex PCR. This sample yields around 100,000 clones, of which about 87% are seen a single time; about 15% belongs to the top ten. The receptor comes from a woman in her sixties or seventies in good health. The material sequenced was blood. This chain links TRBV3-1 (or the pseudogene TRBV3-2) with TRBJ1-1, with D uncertain. The CDR3 bases are TGTGCCAGCAGGCTCTTCGGGATGAGTGACACTGAAGCTTTCTTT. Translating it yields CASRLFGMSDTEAFF.